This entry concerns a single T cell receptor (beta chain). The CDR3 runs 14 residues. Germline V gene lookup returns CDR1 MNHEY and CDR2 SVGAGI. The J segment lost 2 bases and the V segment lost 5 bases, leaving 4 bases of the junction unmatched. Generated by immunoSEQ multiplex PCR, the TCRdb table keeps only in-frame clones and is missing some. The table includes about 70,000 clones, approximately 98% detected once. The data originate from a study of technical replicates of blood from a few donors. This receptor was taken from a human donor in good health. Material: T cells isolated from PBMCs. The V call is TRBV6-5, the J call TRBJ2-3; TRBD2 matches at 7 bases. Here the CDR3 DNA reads TGTGCCAGCAGTACTCTAGCGGCCACAGATACGCAGTATTTT. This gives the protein CASSTLAATDTQYF.